The T cell receptor (beta chain) described here comes from a study of T cells after posttransplantation cyclophosphamide. Busulfan-fludarabine conditioning, marrow transplant, and cyclophosphamide on days +3 and +4 were administered. CDR3 size: 15 residues. The germline V gene encodes CDR1 MNHNS and CDR2 SASEGT. The V end lost 4 bases, the J end lost 7 bases, and 19 bases lay between the germline ends. Repertoires were generated with immunoSEQ multiplex PCR, while TCRdb's copy carries only in-frame clones and drops some. The repertoire includes 6,500 to 7,000 clones, approximately 77% of them detected once, and 20% to 25% sits in the top ten.

This TCR came from a female patient between 50 and 59 years old who received an allogeneic stem cell transplant from a related donor, was CMV-positive, and had no GVHD. Some of the T cells may derive from the graft donor. Source: PBMCs, taken after allogeneic stem cell transplant with posttransplant cyclophosphamide. The genes are TRBV6-1 and TRBJ1-1; TRBD1 is a possible D gene (5 bases). The CDR3 DNA is TGTGCCAGCAGTGCCTCCGGGACGGGAGACCGTGAAGCTTTCTTT. Protein: CASSASGTGDREAFF.